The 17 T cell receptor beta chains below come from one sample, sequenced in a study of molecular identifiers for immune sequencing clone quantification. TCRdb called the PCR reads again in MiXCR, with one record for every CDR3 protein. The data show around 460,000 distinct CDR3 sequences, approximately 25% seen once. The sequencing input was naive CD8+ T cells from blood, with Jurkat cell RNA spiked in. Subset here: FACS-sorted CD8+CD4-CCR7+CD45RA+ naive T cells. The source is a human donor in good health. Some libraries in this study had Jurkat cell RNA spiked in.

As DNA, the CDR3 is TGTGCCAGCAGCCTCAGCGGGAGGGCCTCAGATACGCAGTATTTT. Protein: CASSLSGRASDTQYF. The chain recombines TRBV9 with TRBJ2-3; 10 positions match TRBD2. J was trimmed by 4 bases and V by 4 bases; bases with no gene match: 6. The CDR3 spans 15 residues. Germline V gene data show CDR1 as SGDLS and CDR2 as YYNGEE.

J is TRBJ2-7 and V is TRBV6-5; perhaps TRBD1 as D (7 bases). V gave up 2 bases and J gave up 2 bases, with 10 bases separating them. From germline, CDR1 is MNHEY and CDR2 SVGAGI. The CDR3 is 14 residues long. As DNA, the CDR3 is TGTGCCAGCAGTTACACAGGGGAGGCCTACGAGCAGTACTTC. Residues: CASSYTGEAYEQYF.

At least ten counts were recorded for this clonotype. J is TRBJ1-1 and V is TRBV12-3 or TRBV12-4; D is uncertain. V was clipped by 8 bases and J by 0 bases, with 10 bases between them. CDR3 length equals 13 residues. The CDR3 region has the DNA TGTGCCAGCTCTCTCCTATTGAACACTGAAGCTTTCTTT. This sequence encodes CASSLLLNTEAFF.

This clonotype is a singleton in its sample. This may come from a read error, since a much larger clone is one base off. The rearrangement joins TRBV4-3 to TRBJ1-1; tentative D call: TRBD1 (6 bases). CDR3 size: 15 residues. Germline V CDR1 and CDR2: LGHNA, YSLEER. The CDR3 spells CASSSQTGLNTDAFF. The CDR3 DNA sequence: TGCGCCAGCAGCTCACAAACAGGGTTGAACACTGACGCTTTCTTT.

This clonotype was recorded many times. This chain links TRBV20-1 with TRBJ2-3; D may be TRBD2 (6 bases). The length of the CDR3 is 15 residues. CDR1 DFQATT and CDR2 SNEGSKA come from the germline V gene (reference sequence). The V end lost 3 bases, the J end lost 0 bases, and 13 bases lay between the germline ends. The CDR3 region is CSASAAGRSTDTQYF. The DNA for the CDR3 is TGCAGTGCTAGTGCAGCGGGCAGGAGCACAGATACGCAGTATTTT.

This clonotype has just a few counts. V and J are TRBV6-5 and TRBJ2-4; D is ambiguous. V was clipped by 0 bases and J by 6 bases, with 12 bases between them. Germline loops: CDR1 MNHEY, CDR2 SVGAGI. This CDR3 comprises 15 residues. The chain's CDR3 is CASSYSIGLGNIQYF. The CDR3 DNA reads TGTGCCAGCAGTTACTCGATCGGTCTGGGAAACATTCAGTACTTC.

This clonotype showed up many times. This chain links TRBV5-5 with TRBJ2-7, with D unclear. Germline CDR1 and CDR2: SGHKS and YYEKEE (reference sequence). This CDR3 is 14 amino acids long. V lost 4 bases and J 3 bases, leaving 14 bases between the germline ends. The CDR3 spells CASSPILAGYEQYF. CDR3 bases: TGTGCCAGCAGCCCAATTTTGGCCGGCTACGAGCAGTACTTC.

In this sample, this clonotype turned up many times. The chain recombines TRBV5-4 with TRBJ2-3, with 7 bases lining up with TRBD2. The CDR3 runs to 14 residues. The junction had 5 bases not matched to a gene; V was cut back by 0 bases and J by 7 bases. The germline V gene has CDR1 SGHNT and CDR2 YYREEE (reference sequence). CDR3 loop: CASSLGLATNTQYF. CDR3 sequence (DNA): TGTGCCAGCAGCTTGGGACTAGCCACGAATACGCAGTATTTT.

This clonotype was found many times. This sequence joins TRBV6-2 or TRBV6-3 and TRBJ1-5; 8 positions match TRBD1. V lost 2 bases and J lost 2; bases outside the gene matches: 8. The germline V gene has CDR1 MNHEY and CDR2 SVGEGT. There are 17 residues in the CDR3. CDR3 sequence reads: CASSYEQGVIGNQPQHF. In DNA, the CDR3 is TGTGCCAGCAGTTACGAACAGGGGGTAATCGGCAATCAGCCCCAGCATTTT.

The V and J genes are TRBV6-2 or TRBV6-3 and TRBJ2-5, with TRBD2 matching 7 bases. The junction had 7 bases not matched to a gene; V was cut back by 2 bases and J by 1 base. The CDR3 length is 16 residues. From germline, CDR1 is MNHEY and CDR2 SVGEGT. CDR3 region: CASSYERGGVQETQYF. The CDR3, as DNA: TGTGCCAGCAGTTACGAAAGGGGAGGGGTCCAAGAGACCCAGTACTTC.

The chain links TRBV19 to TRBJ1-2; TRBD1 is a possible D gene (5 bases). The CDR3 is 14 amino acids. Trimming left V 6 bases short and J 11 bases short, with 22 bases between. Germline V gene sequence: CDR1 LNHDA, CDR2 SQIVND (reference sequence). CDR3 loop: CASSISGTQPLYTF. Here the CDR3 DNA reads TGTGCCAGTAGCATATCCGGGACCCAACCCCTATACACCTTC. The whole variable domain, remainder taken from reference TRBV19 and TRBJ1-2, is DGGITQSPKYLFRKEGQNVTLSCEQNLNHDAMYWYRQDPGQGLRLIYYSQIVNDFQKGDIAEGYSVSREKKESFPLTVTSAQKNPTAFYLCASSISGTQPLYTFGSGTRLTVV.

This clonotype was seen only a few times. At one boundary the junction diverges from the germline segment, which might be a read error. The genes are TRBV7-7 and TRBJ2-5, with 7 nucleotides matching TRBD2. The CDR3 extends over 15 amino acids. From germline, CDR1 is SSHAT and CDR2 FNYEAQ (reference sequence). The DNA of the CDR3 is TGTGCTAGCAGCGGGGAGCCGCCGTACCAAGAGACCCAGTACTTC. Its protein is CASSGEPPYQETQYF.

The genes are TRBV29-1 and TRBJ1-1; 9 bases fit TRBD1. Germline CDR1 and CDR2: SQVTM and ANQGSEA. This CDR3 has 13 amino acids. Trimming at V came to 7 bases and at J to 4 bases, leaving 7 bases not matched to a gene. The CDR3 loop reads CSGGQGGGTEAFF. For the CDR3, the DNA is TGCAGCGGGGGACAGGGAGGGGGCACTGAAGCTTTCTTT.

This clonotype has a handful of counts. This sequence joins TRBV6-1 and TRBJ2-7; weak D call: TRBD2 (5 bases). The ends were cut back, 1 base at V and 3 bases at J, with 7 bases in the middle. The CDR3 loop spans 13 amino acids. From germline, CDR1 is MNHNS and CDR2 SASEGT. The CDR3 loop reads CASSEGGVYEQYF. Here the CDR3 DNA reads TGTGCCAGCAGTGAAGGGGGAGTCTACGAGCAGTACTTC.

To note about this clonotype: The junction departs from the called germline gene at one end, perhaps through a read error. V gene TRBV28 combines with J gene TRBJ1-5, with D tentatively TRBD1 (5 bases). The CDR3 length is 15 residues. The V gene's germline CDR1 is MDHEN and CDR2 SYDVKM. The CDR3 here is CASCFEGDSNQPQHF. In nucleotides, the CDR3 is TGTGCCAGCTGTTTCGAAGGGGATAGCAATCAGCCCCAGCATTTT. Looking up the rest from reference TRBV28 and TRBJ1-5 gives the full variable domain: DVKVTQSSRYLVKRTGEKVFLECVQDMDHENMFWYRQDPGLGLRLIYFSYDVKMKEKGDIPEGYSVSREKKERFSLILESASTNQTSMYLCASCFEGDSNQPQHFGDGTRLSIL.

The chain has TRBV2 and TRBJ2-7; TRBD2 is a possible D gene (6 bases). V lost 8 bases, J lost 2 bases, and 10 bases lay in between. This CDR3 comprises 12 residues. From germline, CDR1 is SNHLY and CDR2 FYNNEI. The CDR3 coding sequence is TGTGCCAGCGACGGGGGTGCCTACGAGCAGTACTTC. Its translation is CASDGGAYEQYF.

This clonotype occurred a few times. The CDR3 bases are TGTGCCAGCAGTTCAGCGGGGGGGCCCAACACCGGGGAGCTGTTTTTT. Its translation is CASSSAGGPNTGELFF. The chain has TRBV6-5 and TRBJ2-2; the match to TRBD2 covers 10 bases. The CDR3 consists of 16 residues. V shed 4 bases, J shed 2 bases, and the junction held 4 bases outside the gene matches. The germline V gene has CDR1 MNHEY and CDR2 SVGAGI.